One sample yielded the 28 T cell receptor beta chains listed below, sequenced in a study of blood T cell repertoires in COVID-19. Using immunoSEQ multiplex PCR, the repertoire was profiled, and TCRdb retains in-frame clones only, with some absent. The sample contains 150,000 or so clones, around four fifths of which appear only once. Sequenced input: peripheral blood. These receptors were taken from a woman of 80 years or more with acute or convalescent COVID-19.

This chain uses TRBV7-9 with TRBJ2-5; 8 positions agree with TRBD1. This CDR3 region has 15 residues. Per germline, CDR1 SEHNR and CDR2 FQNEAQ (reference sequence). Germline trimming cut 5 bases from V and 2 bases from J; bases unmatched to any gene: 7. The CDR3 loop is CASSRAGTGQETQYF. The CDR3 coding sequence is TGTGCCAGCAGCCGAGCCGGGACAGGACAAGAGACCCAGTACTTC.

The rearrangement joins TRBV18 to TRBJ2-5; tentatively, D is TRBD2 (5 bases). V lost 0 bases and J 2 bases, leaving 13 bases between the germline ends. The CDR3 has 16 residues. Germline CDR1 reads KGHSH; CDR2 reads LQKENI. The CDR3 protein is CASSPPVNGGQETQYF. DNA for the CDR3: TGTGCCAGCTCACCACCGGTTAACGGCGGGCAAGAGACCCAGTACTTC.

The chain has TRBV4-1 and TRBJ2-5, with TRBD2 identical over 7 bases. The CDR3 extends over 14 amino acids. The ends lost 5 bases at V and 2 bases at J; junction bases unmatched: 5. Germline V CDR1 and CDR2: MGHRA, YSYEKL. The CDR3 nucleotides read TGCGCCAGCAGCGATAGCGGGTATCAAGAGACCCAGTACTTC. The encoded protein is CASSDSGYQETQYF.

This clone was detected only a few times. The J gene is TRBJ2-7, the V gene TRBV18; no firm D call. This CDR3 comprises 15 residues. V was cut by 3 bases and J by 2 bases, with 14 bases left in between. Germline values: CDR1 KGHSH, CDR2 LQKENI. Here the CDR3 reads CASSPSSSPTYEQYF. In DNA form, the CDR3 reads TGTGCCAGCTCACCGAGTAGTTCTCCCACCTACGAGCAGTACTTC. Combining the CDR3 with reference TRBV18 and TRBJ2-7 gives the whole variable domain NAGVMQNPRHLVRRRGQEARLRCSPMKGHSHVYWYRQLPEEGLKFMVYLQKENIIDESGMPKERFSAEFPKEGPSILRIQQVVRGDSAAYFCASSPSSSPTYEQYFGPGTRLTVT.

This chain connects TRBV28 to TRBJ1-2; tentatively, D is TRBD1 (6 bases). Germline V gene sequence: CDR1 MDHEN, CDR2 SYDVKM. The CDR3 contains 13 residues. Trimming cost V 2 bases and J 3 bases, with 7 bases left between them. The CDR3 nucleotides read TGTGCCAGCAGTTTAGAGGGGGACTATGGCTACACCTTC. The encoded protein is CASSLEGDYGYTF.

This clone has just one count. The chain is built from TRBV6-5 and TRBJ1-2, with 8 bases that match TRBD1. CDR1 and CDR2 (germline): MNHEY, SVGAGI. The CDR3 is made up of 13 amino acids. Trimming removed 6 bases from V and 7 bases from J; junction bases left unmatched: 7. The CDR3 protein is CASSLTGAPGYTF. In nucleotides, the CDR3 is TGTGCCAGCAGCCTGACAGGGGCGCCTGGCTACACCTTC.

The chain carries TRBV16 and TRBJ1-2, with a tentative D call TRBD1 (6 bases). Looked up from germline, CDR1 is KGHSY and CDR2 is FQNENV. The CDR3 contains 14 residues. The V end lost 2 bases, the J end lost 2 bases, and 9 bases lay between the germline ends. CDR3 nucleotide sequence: TGTGCCAGCAGCCAAACAACAGGGAACTATGGCTACACCTTC. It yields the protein CASSQTTGNYGYTF.

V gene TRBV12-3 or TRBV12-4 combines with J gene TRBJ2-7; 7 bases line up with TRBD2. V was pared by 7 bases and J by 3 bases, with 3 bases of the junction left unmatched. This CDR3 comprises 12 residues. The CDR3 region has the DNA TGTGCCAGCATGCGGGAGAGCTACGAGCAGTACTTC. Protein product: CASMRESYEQYF.

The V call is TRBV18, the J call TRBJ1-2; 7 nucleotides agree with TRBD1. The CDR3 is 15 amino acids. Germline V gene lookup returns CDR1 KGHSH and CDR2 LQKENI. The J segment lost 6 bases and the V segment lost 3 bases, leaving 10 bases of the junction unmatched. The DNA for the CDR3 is TGTGCCAGCTCACCCAAGACAGGGCCAGGAGATGGCTACACCTTC. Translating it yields CASSPKTGPGDGYTF.

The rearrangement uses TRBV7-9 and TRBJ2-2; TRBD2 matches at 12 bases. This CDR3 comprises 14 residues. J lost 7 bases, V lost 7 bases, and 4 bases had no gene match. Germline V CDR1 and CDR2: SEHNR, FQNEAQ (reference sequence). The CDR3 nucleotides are TGTGCCAGCACCGCACTAGCGGGAGGCGGGGAGCTGTTTTTT. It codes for CASTALAGGGELFF.

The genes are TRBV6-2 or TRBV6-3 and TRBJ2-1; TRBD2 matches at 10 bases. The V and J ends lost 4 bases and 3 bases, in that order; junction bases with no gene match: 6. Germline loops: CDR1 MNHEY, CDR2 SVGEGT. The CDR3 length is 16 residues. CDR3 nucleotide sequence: TGTGCCAGCAGTTGGGCTAGCGGGAGATACTACAATGAGCAGTTCTTC. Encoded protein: CASSWASGRYYNEQFF.

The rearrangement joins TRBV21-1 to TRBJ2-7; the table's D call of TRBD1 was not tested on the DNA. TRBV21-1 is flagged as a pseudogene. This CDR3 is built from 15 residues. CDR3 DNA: TGTGCCAGCAGCCTCTTTCCGACAGGGACCTACGAGCAGTACTTC. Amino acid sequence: CASSLFPTGTYEQYF.

The CDR3: CASSPPRVGYTF. The CDR3 nucleotides are TGTGCCAGCAGTCCTCCCAGGGTCGGCTACACCTTC. The V call is TRBV12-3 or TRBV12-4, the J call TRBJ1-2, with a tentative D call TRBD1 (5 bases). V gave up 5 bases and J gave up 8 bases, with 12 bases separating them. This CDR3 comprises 12 residues.

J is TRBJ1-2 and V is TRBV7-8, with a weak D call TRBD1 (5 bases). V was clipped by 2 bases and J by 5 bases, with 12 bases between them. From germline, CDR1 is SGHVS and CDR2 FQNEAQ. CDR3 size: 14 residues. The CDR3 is CASSLSGVLYGYTF. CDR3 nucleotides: TGTGCCAGCAGCTTATCGGGGGTCCTTTATGGCTACACCTTC.

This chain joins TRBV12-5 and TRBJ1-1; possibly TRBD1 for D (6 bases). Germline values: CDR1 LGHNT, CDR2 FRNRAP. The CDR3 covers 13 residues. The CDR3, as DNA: TGTGCCGCGTACTACAGGGTCGGGACTGAAGCTTTCTTT. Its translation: CAAYYRVGTEAFF.

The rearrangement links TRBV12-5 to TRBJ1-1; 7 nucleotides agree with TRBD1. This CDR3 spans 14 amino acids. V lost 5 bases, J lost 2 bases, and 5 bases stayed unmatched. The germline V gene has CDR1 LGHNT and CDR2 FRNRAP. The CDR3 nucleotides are TGTGCTAGTGGTGTGGGACAGTTAAACACTGAAGCTTTCTTT. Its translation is CASGVGQLNTEAFF. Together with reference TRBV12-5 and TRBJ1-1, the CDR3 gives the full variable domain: DARVTQTPRHKVTEMGQEVTMRCQPILGHNTVFWYRQTMMQGLELLAYFRNRAPLDDSGMPKDRFSAEMPDATLATLKIQPSEPRDSAVYFCASGVGQLNTEAFFGQGTRLTVV.

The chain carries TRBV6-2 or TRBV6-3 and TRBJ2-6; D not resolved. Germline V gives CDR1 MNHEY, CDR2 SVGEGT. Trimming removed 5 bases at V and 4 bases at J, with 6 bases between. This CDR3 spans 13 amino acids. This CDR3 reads CASSPLGANVLTF. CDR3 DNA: TGTGCCAGCAGTCCCTTGGGGGCCAACGTCCTGACTTTC.

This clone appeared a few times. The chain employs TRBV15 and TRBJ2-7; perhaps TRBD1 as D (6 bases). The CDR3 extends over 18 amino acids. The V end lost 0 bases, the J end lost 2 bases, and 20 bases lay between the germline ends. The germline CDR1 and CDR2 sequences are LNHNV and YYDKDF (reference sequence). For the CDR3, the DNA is TGTGCCACCAGCAGAGATCTACAGGGTAAAAACGTCCCCTACGAGCAGTACTTC. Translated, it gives CATSRDLQGKNVPYEQYF.

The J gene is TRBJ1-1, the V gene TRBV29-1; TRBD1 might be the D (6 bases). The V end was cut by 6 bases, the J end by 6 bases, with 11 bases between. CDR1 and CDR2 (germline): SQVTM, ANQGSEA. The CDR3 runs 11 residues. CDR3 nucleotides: TGCAGCGTACAGGGTTCCGCTGAAGCTTTCTTT. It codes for CSVQGSAEAFF.

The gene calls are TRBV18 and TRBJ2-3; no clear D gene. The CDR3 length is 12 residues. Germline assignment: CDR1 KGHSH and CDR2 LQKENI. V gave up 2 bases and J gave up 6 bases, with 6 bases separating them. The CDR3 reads CASSPNSDTQYF. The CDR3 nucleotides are TGTGCCAGCTCACCAAACTCCGATACGCAGTATTTT.

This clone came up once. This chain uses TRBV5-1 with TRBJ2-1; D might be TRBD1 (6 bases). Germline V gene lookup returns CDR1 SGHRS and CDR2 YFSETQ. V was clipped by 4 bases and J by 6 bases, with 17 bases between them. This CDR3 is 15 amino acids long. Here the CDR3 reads CASSRQEVGSNEQFF. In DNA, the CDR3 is TGCGCCAGCAGCAGACAGGAGGTGGGGAGCAATGAGCAGTTCTTC.

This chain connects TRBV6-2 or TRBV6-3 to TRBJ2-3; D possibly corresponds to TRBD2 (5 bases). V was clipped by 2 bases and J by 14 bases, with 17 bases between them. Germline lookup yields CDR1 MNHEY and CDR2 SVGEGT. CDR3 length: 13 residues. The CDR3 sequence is CASSYTRTGMWYF. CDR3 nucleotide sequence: TGTGCCAGCAGTTACACCCGGACCGGGATGTGGTATTTT.

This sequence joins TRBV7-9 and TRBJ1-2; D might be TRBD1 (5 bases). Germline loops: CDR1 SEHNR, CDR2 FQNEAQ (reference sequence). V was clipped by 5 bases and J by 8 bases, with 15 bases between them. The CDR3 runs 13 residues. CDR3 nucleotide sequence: TGTGCCAGCAGCGAACAGGCTAGGGTGGGCTACACCTTC. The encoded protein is CASSEQARVGYTF.

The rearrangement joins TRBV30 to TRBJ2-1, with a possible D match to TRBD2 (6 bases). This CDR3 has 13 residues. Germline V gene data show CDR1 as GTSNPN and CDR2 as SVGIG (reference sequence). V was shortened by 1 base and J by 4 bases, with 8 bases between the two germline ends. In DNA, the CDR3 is TGTGCCTGGAGTGAGGGACTGTACAATGAGCAGTTCTTC. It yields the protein CAWSEGLYNEQFF.

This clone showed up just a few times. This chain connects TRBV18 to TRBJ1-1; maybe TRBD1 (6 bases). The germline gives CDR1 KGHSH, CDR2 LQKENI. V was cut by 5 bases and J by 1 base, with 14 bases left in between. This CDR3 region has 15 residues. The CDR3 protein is CASSDAGAKNTEAFF. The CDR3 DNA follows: TGTGCCAGCTCAGATGCGGGGGCGAAGAACACTGAAGCTTTCTTT. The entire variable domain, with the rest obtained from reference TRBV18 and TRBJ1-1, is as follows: NAGVMQNPRHLVRRRGQEARLRCSPMKGHSHVYWYRQLPEEGLKFMVYLQKENIIDESGMPKERFSAEFPKEGPSILRIQQVVRGDSAAYFCASSDAGAKNTEAFFGQGTRLTVV.

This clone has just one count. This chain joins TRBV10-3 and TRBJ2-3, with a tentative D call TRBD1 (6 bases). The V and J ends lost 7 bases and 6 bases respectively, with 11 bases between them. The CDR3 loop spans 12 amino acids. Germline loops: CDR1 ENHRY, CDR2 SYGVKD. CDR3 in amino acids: CAIKGGSDTQYF. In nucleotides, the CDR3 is TGTGCCATCAAAGGGGGATCGGATACGCAGTATTTT.

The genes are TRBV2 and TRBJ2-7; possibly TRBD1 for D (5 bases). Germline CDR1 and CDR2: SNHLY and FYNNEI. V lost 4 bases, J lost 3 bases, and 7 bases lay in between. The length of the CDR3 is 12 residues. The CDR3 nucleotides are TGTGCCAGCAGTGGACAGTTCTACGAGCAGTACTTC. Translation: CASSGQFYEQYF.

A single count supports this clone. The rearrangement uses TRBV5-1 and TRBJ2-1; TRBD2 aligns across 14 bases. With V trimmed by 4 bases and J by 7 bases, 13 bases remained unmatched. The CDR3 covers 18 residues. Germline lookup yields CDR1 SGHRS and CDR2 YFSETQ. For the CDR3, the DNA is TGCGCCAGCAGCCGAACCGGACTAGCGGGAGGCATATGGAATGAGCAGTTCTTC. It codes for CASSRTGLAGGIWNEQFF.